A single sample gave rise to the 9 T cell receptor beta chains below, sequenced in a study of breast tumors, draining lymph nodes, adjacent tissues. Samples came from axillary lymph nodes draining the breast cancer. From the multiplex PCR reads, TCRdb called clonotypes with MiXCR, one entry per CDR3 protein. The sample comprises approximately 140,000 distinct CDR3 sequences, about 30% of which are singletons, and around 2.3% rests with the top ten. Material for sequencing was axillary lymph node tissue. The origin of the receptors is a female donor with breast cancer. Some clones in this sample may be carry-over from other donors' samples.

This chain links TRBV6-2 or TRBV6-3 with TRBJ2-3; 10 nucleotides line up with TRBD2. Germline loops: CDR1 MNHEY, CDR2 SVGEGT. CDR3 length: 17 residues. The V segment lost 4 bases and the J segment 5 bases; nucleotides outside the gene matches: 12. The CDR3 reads CASSFDRTSGRLDTQYF. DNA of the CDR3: TGTGCCAGCAGTTTCGATCGGACTAGCGGACGACTAGATACGCAGTATTTT.

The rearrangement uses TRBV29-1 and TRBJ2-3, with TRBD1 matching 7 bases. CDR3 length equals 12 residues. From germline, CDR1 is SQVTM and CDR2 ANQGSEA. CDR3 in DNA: TGCGATCCGGGACAGTACACAGATACGCAGTATTTT. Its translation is CDPGQYTDTQYF.

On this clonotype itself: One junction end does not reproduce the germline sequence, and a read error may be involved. The CDR3 nucleotides read TGTGCCAGCAGCGGGGAGGGTGTGTACCAAGGGACCCAGTACTTC. Translated: CASSGEGVYQGTQYF. The genes are TRBV5-4 and TRBJ2-5, with 7 bases lining up with TRBD2. This CDR3 comprises 15 residues. CDR1 SGHNT and CDR2 YYREEE come from the germline V gene (reference sequence).

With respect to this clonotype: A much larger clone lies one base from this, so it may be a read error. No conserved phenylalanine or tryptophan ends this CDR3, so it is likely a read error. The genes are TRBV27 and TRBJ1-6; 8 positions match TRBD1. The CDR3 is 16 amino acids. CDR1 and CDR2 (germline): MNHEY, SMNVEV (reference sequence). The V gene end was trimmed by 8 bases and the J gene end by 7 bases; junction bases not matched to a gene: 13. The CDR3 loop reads CASRDRSTPSNSPLHL. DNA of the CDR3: TGTGCCAGCCGGGACAGGAGCACCCCGTCCAATTCACCCCTCCACCTT.

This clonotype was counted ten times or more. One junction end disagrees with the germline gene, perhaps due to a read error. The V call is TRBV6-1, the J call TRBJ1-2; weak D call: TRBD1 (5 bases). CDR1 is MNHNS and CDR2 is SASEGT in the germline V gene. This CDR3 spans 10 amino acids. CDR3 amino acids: CASREDTKIF. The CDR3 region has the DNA TGTGCCAGCAGGGAGGACACTAAAATCTTC.

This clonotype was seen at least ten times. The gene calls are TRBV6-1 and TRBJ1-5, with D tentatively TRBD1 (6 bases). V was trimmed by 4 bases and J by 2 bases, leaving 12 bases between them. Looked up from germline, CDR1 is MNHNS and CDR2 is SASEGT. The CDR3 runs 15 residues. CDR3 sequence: CASSARTVGNQPQHF. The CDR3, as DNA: TGTGCCAGCAGTGCCCGGACAGTTGGCAATCAGCCCCAGCATTTT.

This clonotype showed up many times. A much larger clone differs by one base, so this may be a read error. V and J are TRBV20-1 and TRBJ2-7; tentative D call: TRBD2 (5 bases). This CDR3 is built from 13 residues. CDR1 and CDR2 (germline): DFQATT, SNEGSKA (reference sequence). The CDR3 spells CSARDIANYAQYV. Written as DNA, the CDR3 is TGCAGTGCTAGAGATATAGCGAACTACGCGCAGTACGTC.

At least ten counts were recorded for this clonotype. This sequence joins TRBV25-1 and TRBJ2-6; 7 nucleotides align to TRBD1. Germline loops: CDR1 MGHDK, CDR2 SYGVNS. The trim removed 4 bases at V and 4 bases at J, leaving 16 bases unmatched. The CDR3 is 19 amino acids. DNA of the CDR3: TGTGCCAGCAGTGCCAGACAGGGCTCAACCCCCCCCGGGGCCAACGTCCTGACTTTC. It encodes CASSARQGSTPPGANVLTF.

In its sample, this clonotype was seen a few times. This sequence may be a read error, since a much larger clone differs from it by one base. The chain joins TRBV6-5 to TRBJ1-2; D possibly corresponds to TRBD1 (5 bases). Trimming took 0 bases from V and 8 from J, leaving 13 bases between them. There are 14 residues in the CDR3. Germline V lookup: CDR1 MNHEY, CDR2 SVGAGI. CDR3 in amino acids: CASSYSPAGRGYTF. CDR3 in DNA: TGTGCCAGCAGTTACTCGCCGGCAGGGAGAGGCTACACCTTC.